These T cell receptor beta chains were read from a single sample in a study of control samples from healthy donors and cancer patients. Repertoires were generated with immunoSEQ multiplex PCR, while TCRdb's copy carries only in-frame clones and drops some. The sample shows roughly 370,000 clones, approximately 92% of them seen only once. Sequenced material: PBMCs. The receptors derive from a man aged 35-49 years with head and neck cancer. The conserved cysteine and the conserved F or W are not part of the CDR3 here.

TRBV4-3,TRBJ1-2,ASSQGQGPYGYT
TRBV4-3,TRBJ2-7,ASSQDGTGSYEQY
TRBV18,TRBJ2-1,ASSPLITLNNEQF
TRBV9,TRBJ1-2,ASSASRGPVASYGYT
TRBV12-3/TRBV12-4,TRBJ1-3,ASSFPGNTIY
TRBV12-3/TRBV12-4,TRBJ1-4,ASSRPGEKLF
TRBV11-1,TRBJ2-7,ASSSIGGGRTYEQY
TRBV5-1,TRBJ2-7,ASSYQSSYEQY
TRBV5-5,TRBJ1-1,ASSLYGLNTEAF
TRBV7-2,TRBJ2-1,ASSFGQGGYNEQF
TRBV10-3,TRBJ2-5,AISSGTERGETQY
TRBV16,TRBJ1-3,ASSQSYRHHSGNTIY
TRBV7-3,TRBJ2-5,ASSPLTSGQETQY
TRBV5-6,TRBJ2-7,ASSSLSYEQY
TRBV7-9,TRBJ1-3,ASSFGDRNTIY
TRBV6-5,TRBJ1-1,ASSYTGNQAAF
TRBV18,TRBJ2-1,ASSPRDSSYNEQF
TRBV4-1,TRBJ2-7,ASSQLTGEQY
TRBV6-5,TRBJ1-1,ASSYSGGGFRDEAF
TRBV3-1/TRBV3-2,TRBJ2-5,ASSQGLELGETQY
TRBV11-1,TRBJ1-1,ASSFRSTMNTEAF
TRBV7-6,TRBJ2-1,ASSLLAGETYNEQF
TRBV19,TRBJ2-5,ASSATRLQETQY
TRBV6-4,TRBJ2-3,ASSRDRLTDTQY
TRBV28,TRBJ2-4,ASSLSLYRGSAKNIQY
TRBV19,TRBJ2-7,ASSIESGSSYEQY
TRBV15,TRBJ1-5,ATSRDQQPQH
TRBV7-2,TRBJ1-2,ASSLTGTDGYT
TRBV5-4,TRBJ1-6,ASSWDTANNSPLH
TRBV13,TRBJ2-3,ASSSISGQATDTQY
TRBV7-2,TRBJ1-2,ASSLTQVNYGYT
TRBV24-1,TRBJ2-3,ATSDHARTDTQY
TRBV5-1,TRBJ2-7,ASSRPGQDYEQY
TRBV30,TRBJ1-6,ACRGSGNSPLH
TRBV5-1,TRBJ2-5,ASSQGLAGVRETQY
TRBV5-6,TRBJ1-5,ASSLGQQNQPQH
TRBV6-2/TRBV6-3,TRBJ1-4,ASSYSRDSNEKLF
TRBV14,TRBJ1-6,ASSQLGSEVSPLH
TRBV5-1,TRBJ2-6,ASSRTATGANVLT
TRBV6-5,TRBJ2-7,ASIGPRGNSYEQY
TRBV18,TRBJ2-7,ASSPDWEQY
TRBV6-5,TRBJ1-1,ASRLGQGKTEAF
TRBV18,TRBJ1-1,ASSPSVNTEAF
TRBV19,TRBJ2-1,ASSPGTGYGNEQF
TRBV5-6,TRBJ1-5,ASISGTVHQPQH
TRBV11-2,TRBJ2-1,ASSLNGVNEQF
TRBV28,TRBJ2-3,ASSFPTTLQGVRTDTQY
TRBV7-3,TRBJ1-6,ASSLSTDNSPLH
TRBV19,TRBJ2-6,ASSNPSFGANVLT
TRBV7-3,TRBJ2-2,ASSLITAGGAGELF
TRBV19,TRBJ1-4,ATQGPAGGANEKLF
TRBV18,TRBJ2-5,ASSPYRTIQETQY
TRBV6-1,TRBJ1-1,ATTSMRGQIEAF
TRBV12-3/TRBV12-4,TRBJ1-6,ASSSGGNSPLH
TRBV11-2,TRBJ2-5,ASSGGTRQETQY
TRBV11-1,TRBJ2-1,ATRRSGRQDNEQF